Listed below are T cell receptor beta chains from one sample, sequenced in a study of Graves' ophthalmopathy and Graves' hyperthyroidism. TCRdb analysed the multiplex PCR reads with MiXCR anew, one entry per CDR3 protein. Among 560,000 or so distinct CDR3 sequences listed, approximately 37% were seen once. Sequencing was carried out using peripheral blood or thyroid tissue (not recorded which). The receptors come from an adult man with Graves' hyperthyroidism. The CDR3 runs from the conserved cysteine through the conserved F or W. D genes are given only for firm matches. The size field is filled for only some rows; it gives once, few, many or a size class.

v_call	d_call	clone_size	j_call	cdr3_length	cdr3_aa	cdr3_nt
TRBV7-2	TRBD2	many	TRBJ2-7	16	CASSLGGRGVSYEQYF	TGTGCCAGCAGCTTAGGCGGGAGGGGGGTGTCCTACGAGCAGTACTTC
TRBV10-1	NA	many	TRBJ2-7	15	CASSEPDRFPYEQYF	TGCGCCAGCAGTGAGCCCGACAGGTTTCCCTACGAGCAGTACTTC
TRBV29-1	TRBD2	NA	TRBJ2-1	13	CSVEGTSGNEQFF	TGCAGCGTTGAAGGTACTAGCGGGAATGAGCAGTTCTTC
TRBV20-1	NA	many	TRBJ1-5	15	CSARQGVHSNQPQHF	TGCAGTGCTAGACAGGGAGTGCATAGCAATCAGCCCCAGCATTTT
TRBV7-3	TRBD2	NA	TRBJ2-7	14	CASSSDLAVYEQYF	TGTGCCAGCAGCTCCGACCTAGCGGTTTACGAGCAGTACTTC
TRBV28	TRBD2	few	TRBJ2-7	12	CASPSGGGEQYF	TGTGCCAGCCCGAGCGGGGGGGGCGAGCAGTACTTC
TRBV15	NA	many	TRBJ1-2	14	CATSRDLVQGGYTF	TGTGCCACCAGCAGAGATCTAGTACAGGGTGGCTACACCTTC
TRBV2	NA	once	TRBJ2-1	16	CASSEAQDWGYNEQFF	TGTGCCAGCAGTGAAGCGCAGGATTGGGGCTACAATGAGCAGTTCTTC
TRBV7-9	TRBD1	NA	TRBJ2-7	16	CASSDLGTASRYEQYF	TGTGCCAGCAGCGACCTAGGGACAGCCTCCCGCTACGAGCAGTACTTC
TRBV14	NA	NA	TRBJ2-7	13	CASSGHLTYEQHF	TGTGCCAGCAGCGGACATCTTACCTACGAGCAGCACTTC
TRBV6-4	NA	few	TRBJ2-7	14	CASSDSVGSNEQYF	TGTGCCAGCAGTGACTCGGTAGGGTCCAACGAGCAGTACTTC
TRBV7-9	TRBD2	many	TRBJ2-2	18	CASTRQPSGGVGTGELFF	TGTGCCAGCACCCGCCAGCCTAGCGGGGGGGTCGGCACCGGGGAGCTGTTTTTT
TRBV2	NA	NA	TRBJ2-3	13	CASNQRATDTQYF	TGTGCCAGCAACCAGCGGGCAACAGATACGCAGTATTTT
TRBV14	NA	many	TRBJ1-1	12	CASSQAIGEAFF	TGTGCCAGCAGCCAGGCCATCGGAGAAGCTTTCTTT
TRBV29-1	NA	few	TRBJ1-5	14	CSASSGTLVETQHF	TGCAGCGCCTCGTCCGGGACCCTGGTGGAGACCCAGCATTTT
TRBV29-1	TRBD1	NA	TRBJ1-2	13	CSEQGGFGDGYTF	TGCAGCGAACAAGGGGGCTTCGGGGATGGCTACACCTTC
TRBV5-1	TRBD1	many	TRBJ2-7	15	CASSGGQGVSYEQYF	TGCGCCAGCAGCGGGGGACAGGGCGTCTCCTACGAGCAGTACTTC
TRBV2	TRBD1	NA	TRBJ2-7	12	CASRTGLYEQYF	TGTGCCAGCCGGACAGGCCTCTACGAGCAGTACTTC
TRBV19	NA	many	TRBJ2-5	13	CASSISVQETQYF	TGTGCCAGTAGTATATCGGTACAAGAGACCCAGTACTTC
TRBV10-3	NA	many	TRBJ1-2	16	CAISESVGRNHYGYTF	TGTGCCATCAGTGAGTCTGTCGGACGTAACCACTATGGCTACACCTTC
TRBV10-3	NA	NA	TRBJ1-2	14	CAISESTGNYGYTF	TGTGCCATCAGTGAGTCTACAGGGAACTATGGCTACACCTTC
TRBV29-1	NA	many	TRBJ2-7	12	CSVALGTYEQYF	TGCAGCGTTGCTCTGGGTACCTACGAGCAGTACTTC
TRBV7-9	NA	NA	TRBJ2-7	13	CASSPPLENEQYF	TGTGCCAGCAGCCCCCCGCTAGAGAATGAGCAGTACTTC
TRBV10-3	NA	few	TRBJ2-7	12	CAISVEGDEQYF	TGTGCCATCAGTGTAGAGGGTGACGAGCAGTACTTC
TRBV4-2	TRBD2	many	TRBJ2-7	18	CASSPAQGLAVIPHEQYF	TGTGCCAGCAGCCCCGCCCAAGGACTAGCCGTAATTCCCCACGAGCAGTACTTC
TRBV7-9	NA	many	TRBJ1-2	13	CASGETLGSGYTF	TGTGCCAGCGGGGAGACATTGGGGTCTGGCTACACCTTC
TRBV20-1	NA	many	TRBJ1-5	13	CSARNRAGQPQHF	TGCAGTGCTAGGAACAGGGCGGGTCAGCCCCAGCATTTT
TRBV24-1	TRBD1	many	TRBJ1-4	16	CATSDAGQGRSEKLFF	TGTGCCACCAGTGATGCGGGACAGGGGAGGAGTGAAAAACTGTTTTTT
TRBV20-1	TRBD1	many	TRBJ2-2	14	CSAYHRGNTGELFF	TGCAGTGCATACCACAGGGGGAACACCGGGGAGCTGTTTTTT
TRBV7-2	TRBD1	once	TRBJ2-7	13	CASIGTGTYEQYF	TGTGCCAGCATCGGGACAGGTACCTACGAGCAGTACTTC
TRBV7-8	NA	few	TRBJ2-3	12	CASSRQGDTQYF	TGTGCCAGCAGCCGCCAGGGCGATACGCAGTATTTT
TRBV7-8	TRBD1	NA	TRBJ2-7	18	CASSLRPWGQADSYEQYF	TGTGCCAGCAGCCTACGGCCCTGGGGACAGGCCGACTCCTACGAGCAGTACTTC
TRBV9	NA	NA	TRBJ1-1	15	CASSVGSGTGTEAFF	TGTGCCAGCAGCGTAGGGTCGGGGACCGGGACTGAAGCTTTCTTT
TRBV7-8	NA	many	TRBJ1-3	15	CASSLAQFSGNTIYF	TGTGCCAGCAGCTTAGCCCAATTCTCTGGAAACACCATATATTTT
TRBV14	NA	NA	TRBJ1-4	15	CASSQARDGNEKLFF	TGTGCCAGCAGCCAAGCGAGGGATGGTAATGAAAAACTGTTTTTT
TRBV10-3	TRBD2	NA	TRBJ2-3	16	CAISERLAGGTDTQYF	TGTGCCATCAGTGAGCGACTAGCGGGGGGCACAGATACGCAGTATTTT
TRBV29-1	NA	NA	TRBJ2-5	12	CSVTMLVVGGFF	TGCAGCGTTACGATGCTTGTGGTAGGTGGGTTCTTC
TRBV24-1	NA	NA	TRBJ1-2	16	CATSDLSEQGYYGYTF	TGTGCCACCAGTGATTTGAGTGAACAGGGCTACTATGGCTACACCTTC
TRBV20-1	TRBD1	many	TRBJ2-6	17	CSAAPGQGGSGANVLTF	TGCAGTGCCGCCCCCGGACAGGGAGGAAGTGGGGCCAACGTCCTGACTTTC
TRBV24-1	TRBD1	NA	TRBJ1-1	14	CATSDSRGDTEALF	TGTGCCACCAGTGACTCCAGGGGGGACACTGAAGCTCTCTTT
TRBV7-9	TRBD1	NA	TRBJ1-3	14	CASSFGTALNTIYF	TGTGCCAGCAGCTTCGGGACAGCACTAAACACCATATATTTT
TRBV4-1	NA	many	TRBJ1-2	16	CASSPGTARANYGYTF	TGCGCCAGCAGCCCAGGGACGGCCAGAGCTAACTATGGCTACACCTTC
TRBV7-6	TRBD2	NA	TRBJ2-7	13	CASSYGRASEQYF	TGTGCCAGCAGCTACGGGAGGGCCTCTGAGCAGTACTTC
TRBV4-1	NA	NA	TRBJ2-2	15	CASSWNSLGAGELFF	TGCGCCAGCAGTTGGAACTCCTTGGGCGCCGGGGAGCTGTTTTTT
TRBV10-3	TRBD2	NA	TRBJ2-5	21	CARFGPLLASGSGSYRETQYF	TGTGCTAGATTCGGTCCACTCCTGGCTAGCGGGAGCGGGAGCTATAGAGAGACCCAGTACTTC
TRBV5-6	TRBD1	NA	TRBJ2-7	14	CASSFGTGFYEQYF	TGTGCCAGCAGTTTCGGGACAGGGTTCTACGAGCAGTACTTC